The rows below give T cell receptor beta chains drawn from one sample of a study of monozygotic twins with inflammatory bowel disease. After re-calling the 5' RACE reads, TCRdb lists one entry per CDR3 protein, DNA absent. The sample table sets out some 200,000 distinct CDR3 sequences. Material: blood. These receptors were taken from a human donor with ulcerative colitis or Crohn's disease, or a healthy co-twin of an affected twin (not recorded which). CDR3s include the opening cysteine and the closing phenylalanine or tryptophan.

CASSLGFASDSGSYNEQFF | 19 | TRBJ2-1 | TRBV5-1
CSARPALNTEAFF | 13 | TRBJ1-1 | TRBV20-1
CASRLGGGASYNEQFF | 16 | TRBJ2-1 | TRBV6-1
CSAREVFGGYYGYTF | 15 | TRBJ1-2 | TRBV20-1
CASSEGESGYTF | 12 | TRBJ1-2 | TRBV7-9
CSVGSGNTGELFF | 13 | TRBJ2-2 | TRBV29-1
CAWSLPPAAGGYTF | 14 | TRBJ1-2 | TRBV30
CASSPQGSGSPLHF | 14 | TRBJ1-6 | TRBV18
CASSQRTSSYEQYF | 14 | TRBJ2-7 | TRBV5-1
CASSERLGGETQYF | 14 | TRBJ2-5 | TRBV2
CASSARLTGELFF | 13 | TRBJ2-2 | TRBV9
CASIRTGGAYEQYF | 14 | TRBJ2-7 | TRBV7-9
CASSDEDQETQYF | 13 | TRBJ2-5 | TRBV7-3
CASSLRTWTDSLYTEAFF | 18 | TRBJ1-1 | TRBV7-6
CASSGTGAVEAFF | 13 | TRBJ1-1 | TRBV9
CASSLGRLLLTSTDTQYF | 18 | TRBJ2-3 | TRBV5-1
CASSYSNPGRELFF | 14 | TRBJ2-2 | TRBV6-5
CSASHRGQFFEQYF | 14 | TRBJ2-7 | TRBV20-1
CASSQEGPYLNYGYTF | 16 | TRBJ1-2 | TRBV4-2
CASSLRDSYEQYF | 13 | TRBJ2-7 | TRBV7-2
CAIRVDEGFYEQYF | 14 | TRBJ2-7 | TRBV10-3
CASSQGEFNTDTQYF | 15 | TRBJ2-3 | TRBV3-1
CASSLSRNEQFF | 12 | TRBJ2-1 | TRBV7-7
CASSLGDRSNQPQHF | 15 | TRBJ1-5 | TRBV12-3/TRBV12-4
CASGLYGGTGELFF | 14 | TRBJ2-2 | TRBV12-5
CASSVNPGGADTQYF | 15 | TRBJ2-3 | TRBV9
CASSPGREVTQYF | 13 | TRBJ2-3 | TRBV5-1
CASSVDVLDEQYF | 13 | TRBJ2-7 | TRBV9
CASSSRTGGSDEQYF | 15 | TRBJ2-7 | TRBV5-1